The rows below give T cell receptor beta chains drawn from one sample of a study of Ad26.COV2.S vaccination and SARS-CoV-2 variants. The protocol was immunoSEQ multiplex PCR, while the TCRdb copy is restricted to in-frame clones and leaves out a portion. The sample records a few hundred thousand clones, about nine tenths being singletons. The starting material was peripheral blood, obtained in a trial of Ad26.COV2.S vaccine versus placebo. All receptors derive from a person aged 18-65 years who received the Ad26.COV2.S COVID-19 vaccine or a placebo. Both conserved end residues are part of each CDR3. A D gene is named only where the DNA matches it firmly.

V gene | D gene | CDR3 protein
TRBV7-2 | TRBD2 | CASSLPRGGGAGDTQYF
TRBV28 | - | CASSLGGSNPSGNTIYF
TRBV29-1 | - | CSVEFSRRAHEQYF
TRBV5-1 | TRBD2 | CATSGGLSYNEQFF
TRBV4-1 | - | CASSYVVNQPQHF
TRBV7-6 | TRBD1 | CASTFMGQGITGELFF
TRBV5-1 | - | CASSLAGPNTGELFF
TRBV5-4 | TRBD1 | CASSLGARGRGYTF
TRBV7-9 | - | CASSLDVVTAGSEQFF
TRBV6-5 | - | CASRANRDSYGYTF
TRBV5-4 | - | CASSAYPGDYGYTF
TRBV19 | - | CASSTRSSNQPQHF
TRBV6-2/TRBV6-3 | - | CASSYPRGGGGNQPQHF
TRBV1 | - | CTSSHLGTPAADTQYF
TRBV14 | TRBD1 | CASSQGGTAYNEQFF
TRBV6-4 | - | CASSSHPGRANYGYTF
TRBV19 | - | CASSMIYRSFYGYTF
TRBV19 | - | CASSIGAGGETEAFF
TRBV18 | TRBD1 | CASSPLGQGSSYEQYF
TRBV5-1 | TRBD1 | CASRPSGGGYEQYF
TRBV7-8 | - | CASSLLAIGAQYF
TRBV7-9 | - | CASSSTTAESYEQYF
TRBV24-1 | - | CATSDFRETDSGANVLTF
TRBV5-6 | - | CASSFGTLEQYF
TRBV6-5 | - | CASSYGPRLIQETQYF
TRBV7-2 | TRBD2 | CASSLGGTQETQYF
TRBV6-6 | - | CASSYEGPNTEAFF
TRBV7-8 | - | CASSPGFGYNEQFF
TRBV19 | TRBD1 | CASSDWVGQINEKLFF
TRBV7-6 | - | CASSPTDYSGNTIYF
TRBV5-4 | TRBD1 | CASSPGQGKIFANIQYF
TRBV19 | - | CASSIGGGQLYSGNTIYF
TRBV19 | TRBD1 | CASIRTGRSGNTIYF
TRBV10-3 | - | CAISDRETQYF
TRBV9 | TRBD1 | CASSARQGQNEQYF
TRBV28 | - | CASSFYQGGEQFF
TRBV18 | TRBD1 | CASSPSTGIEQYF
TRBV3-1/TRBV3-2 | - | CASSQVTGGNSPLHF
TRBV7-9 | - | CASSLTGSNQPQHF
TRBV5-1 | TRBD2 | CASSLPSGGSYNEQFF
TRBV7-2 | TRBD1 | CASSREGRRGNSPLHF
TRBV7-8 | TRBD1 | CASSLAVDRRIGNTIYF
TRBV7-9 | - | CASSDLNSGANVLTF
TRBV19 | - | CASSWGGRSPLHF
TRBV4-3 | - | CASSRDRAYEQYF
TRBV4-1 | TRBD1 | CASSQALIRGLRQPQHF
TRBV29-1 | TRBD1 | CSVLTGAGELFF
TRBV4-3 | - | CASSQDRGIRAQPQHF
TRBV19 | - | CASSFDLGSGNTIYF
TRBV7-9 | TRBD1 | CASSFSGGQVGNTEAFF
TRBV18 | TRBD1 | CASSRDRGRSETQYF
TRBV7-2 | - | CASSLGSGNTIYF
TRBV9 | - | CASSGQGTQFF
TRBV28 | - | CASSLLERRGSPLHF